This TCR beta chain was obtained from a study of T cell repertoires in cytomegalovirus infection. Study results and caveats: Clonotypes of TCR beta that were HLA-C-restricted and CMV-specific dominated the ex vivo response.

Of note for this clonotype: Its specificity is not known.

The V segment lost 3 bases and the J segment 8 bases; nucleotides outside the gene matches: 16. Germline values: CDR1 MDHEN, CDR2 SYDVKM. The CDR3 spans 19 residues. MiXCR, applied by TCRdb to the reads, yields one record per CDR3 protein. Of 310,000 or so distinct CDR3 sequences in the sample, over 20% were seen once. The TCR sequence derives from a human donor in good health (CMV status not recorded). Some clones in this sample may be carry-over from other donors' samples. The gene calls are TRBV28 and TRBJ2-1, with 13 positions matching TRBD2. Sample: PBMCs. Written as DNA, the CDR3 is TGTGCCAGCAGTTTTAATTGGGGGACTAGCGGGGCGGCGGGCGATGAGCAGTTCTTC. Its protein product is CASSFNWGTSGAAGDEQFF.